This T cell receptor beta chain was observed in a study of blood T cell repertoires in COVID-19. For the study at large: Nucleic acid was either cDNA or gDNA, and it came from T cells, B-cell-depleted T cells, or PBMCs.

Per the original data handling: Estimation of nucleated cell counts was performed using reference gene primer amplification. The data were produced by immunoSEQ multiplex PCR, yet TCRdb's version contains in-frame clones alone and is incomplete. That table supplies the V and J calls and clone size; D and trimming were determined from the DNA. Counted here are a few hundred thousand clones, approximately 88% occurring once; the ten biggest clones make up about a tenth. The CDR3 extends over 17 amino acids. Trimming removed 3 bases at V and 0 bases at J, with 15 bases between. Germline V lookup: CDR1 LGHDT, CDR2 YNNKEL (reference sequence).

The chain employs TRBV3-1 (or the pseudogene TRBV3-2) and TRBJ1-5, with D perhaps matching TRBD1 (6 bases). Sample: peripheral blood. The sequence derives from a woman in her 70s with COVID-19, enrolled during active disease. CDR3 DNA: TGTGCCAGCAGCCAGCCTAACAGGGATTATAGCAATCAGCCCCAGCATTTT. Its protein product is CASSQPNRDYSNQPQHF.